This TCR beta chain was captured by sequencing in a study of T cells in Graves' hyperthyroidism and ophthalmopathy (dated by TCRdb to between 2018 and 2021). Looking at the study overall: Peripheral blood samples were taken at initial diagnosis, before any treatment was given. To identify TCR V-J signatures that set the groups apart, the researchers used a discovery cohort of 100 patients, made up of approximately 43 with Graves' ophthalmopathy and about 55 with stable Graves' hyperthyroidism. Prospective prediction of ophthalmopathy was tested in an independent validation cohort of fewer than 20 hyperthyroidism patients and 17 patients who later progressed to ophthalmopathy. The approximately 90 discovery patients were randomly split 7:3 into training and test sets. The study also compared thyroid tissue and blood T-cell repertoires from about six Graves' hyperthyroidism patients. Following sampling, methimazole starting at 30 mg daily was given to hyperthyroidism patients, and high-dose intravenous methylprednisolone was given to ophthalmopathy patients. TCR Vbeta CDR3 sequencing of approximately 140 peripheral blood samples (43 ophthalmopathy, 70 to 85 hyperthyroidism and around 17 progressor patients) is reported in the paper.

Graves' hyperthyroidism was defined as stable when no progression to ophthalmopathy occurred over 18 months of follow-up. Hyperthyroidism patients were newly diagnosed, with disease duration under 2 months, and aged 18 to 65 years. The study excluded patients with uncontrolled infections, other autoimmune diseases, pregnancy or lactation. Diagnoses were based on clinical symptoms, serum thyroxine and TRAb, thyroid ultrasound and orbital computed tomography. Ficoll-Paque density gradient centrifugation was used to isolate PBMCs from around 10 ml of fresh peripheral blood. Total RNA was extracted with Trizol reagent, and quality was checked on an Agilent 2100 Bioanalyzer. This clonotype came up many times. The target of this receptor is not known. There are no base qualities to consult, and no much larger clone falls within one base. TCR beta CDR3 regions were amplified from RNA transcripts. A first-round RT-PCR of the TCR CDR3 used the HTBI primer set with the Qiagen OneStep RT-PCR kit. The libraries were constructed in a second round of multiplex PCR and then size-selected and purified. Libraries were sequenced paired-end with 100 bp reads on an Illumina HiSeq2000. In the paper's pipeline: Raw data were processed with SOAPnuke, discarding reads with adapters, uncalled bases, mean Phred below 15, or no exact constant-primer or identifier match. High-quality paired reads were merged with COPE v1.2.5, and unique nucleotide sequences were defined as clonotypes. MiTCR v1.1 was used to align clonotypes to the IMGT TRBV, TRBD and TRBJ reference segments. Only V-J combinations with frequency above 0.0001, covering approximately 99% of repertoires, were analysed. A TCS score was defined as the ratio between F50 (clonal expansion) and ExV (chaos), using BLOSUM62-based TCRdist between CDR3 peptides within each V-J. Welch's t-statistics and random forest reduced 500 to 650 V-J features to 13, which were used in a naive Bayes classifier (R e1071). TCRdb reworked the public reads: Q25 trimming with fastp, MiXCR clone assembly, productive beta chains retained. Entries are consolidated by CDR3 protein sequence, retaining the most common genes and DNA. The V and J calls, along with clone size, are taken from TCRdb and not from the paper's own processing. The sample table holds fewer than 700,000 distinct CDR3 sequences, of which roughly 17% were seen once. The ten largest clonotypes hold around 4% of the sample.

Summary of the overall study and its limitations: Most expanded thyroid clonotypes (frequency above 0.001) were also found in blood, which suggests that blood repertoires may mirror thyroid immune responses. In validation, the model predicted progression to ophthalmopathy with approximately 69% sensitivity and 72% to 75% specificity, a median of 6.5 months before onset. A 13 V-J signature model separated ophthalmopathy from stable hyperthyroidism, with roughly 88% sensitivity and 81% to 82% specificity in cross-validation and 80%/75% in testing. No statistical method was used to fix the sample size in advance, and group allocation was not hidden from the investigators.

The CDR3 goes from the cysteine to the phenylalanine over 15 residues. Only the CDR3 part of the read is kept: 45 bases, read in frame from the first base. As encoded in the germline V gene, CDR1 is SGHRS while CDR2 is YFSETQ. For this chain, trimming is 4 bases at the V end and 3 bases at the J end, and the number of junction bases without a gene match is 7. Sequenced: blood. The TCR was taken from a woman in her thirties with Graves' hyperthyroidism. The sequence is built from TRBV5-1 and TRBJ1-5, and TRBD1 aligns with 7 junction nucleotides. CDR3 sequence: CASSPTGQANQPQHF. The DNA reads as follows: TGCGCCAGCAGCCCTACAGGACAGGCCAATCAGCCCCAGCATTTT.